One and the same sample provided the 26 T cell receptor beta chains below, sequenced in a study of cytomegalovirus exposure and HLA in healthy donors. Repertoires were generated with immunoSEQ multiplex PCR, while TCRdb's copy carries only in-frame clones and drops some. The table records approximately 210,000 clones, around 88% of them present only once. Specimen: PBMCs. The receptor source for this set is a woman aged 18-29 years in good health and CMV-seronegative.

The V gene is TRBV7-6, the J gene TRBJ1-1, with TRBD1 matching 8 bases. This CDR3 comprises 13 residues. With V trimmed by 11 bases and J by 3 bases, 8 bases remained unmatched. CDR1 is SGHVS and CDR2 is FNYEAQ in the germline V gene. CDR3 in DNA: TGTGCCTCCAAGACAGGGGCTGACACTGAAGCTTTCTTT. Translation: CASKTGADTEAFF.

The CDR3 region has the DNA TGTGCCAGCAGCCAAGATTTCGGACAGGGGTGGACCGGGGAGCTGTTTTTT. It specifies CASSQDFGQGWTGELFF. The chain recombines TRBV4-2 with TRBJ2-2; TRBD1 matches at 9 bases. There are 17 residues in the CDR3. The V and J ends lost 0 bases and 5 bases, in that order; junction bases with no gene match: 7. Germline CDR1 LGHNA, CDR2 YNFKEQ.

The chain recombines TRBV7-2 with TRBJ1-5; D is perhaps TRBD1 (5 bases). Germline V gene data show CDR1 as SGHTA and CDR2 as FQGNSA. This CDR3 is 14 amino acids long. V lost 4 bases and J 6 bases, leaving 13 bases between the germline ends. For the CDR3, the DNA is TGTGCCAGCAGCTCCTCAGGGAGGGGTCAGCCCCAGCATTTT. Translating gives CASSSSGRGQPQHF.

Regarding this clone: In the same sample, other DNA sequences code for this CDR3. This sequence joins TRBV30 and TRBJ2-7, with a weak D call TRBD1 (6 bases). Trimming took off 0 bases at V and 4 bases at J, with 7 bases between the two ends. The CDR3 runs to 12 residues. Germline V gene sequence: CDR1 GTSNPN, CDR2 SVGIG (reference sequence). As DNA, the CDR3 is TGTGCCTGGAGTGTACAGGGTTACGAGCAGTACTTC. Encoded protein: CAWSVQGYEQYF.

The chain employs TRBV4-1 and TRBJ1-1; D is uncertain. The CDR3 extends over 15 amino acids. The V end was cut by 4 bases, the J end by 3 bases, with 15 bases between. Germline values: CDR1 MGHRA, CDR2 YSYEKL. The CDR3 is CASSPLGGLDTEAFF. Here the CDR3 DNA reads TGCGCCAGCAGCCCCCTGGGAGGGCTGGACACTGAAGCTTTCTTT.

This rearrangement joins TRBV5-1 to TRBJ2-3, with TRBD2 matching over 16 bases. CDR3 length equals 20 residues. With 2 bases clipped from V and 4 bases from J, the junction kept 13 bases outside the gene matches. Germline V CDR1 and CDR2: SGHRS, YFSETQ. The DNA for the CDR3 is TGCGCCAGCAGCTTCCCGGCCGGGACTAGCGGGAGGGCCGCCTCAGATACGCAGTATTTT. This sequence encodes CASSFPAGTSGRAASDTQYF. Variable domain in full (rest from reference TRBV5-1 and TRBJ2-3): KAGVTQTPRYLIKTRGQQVTLSCSPISGHRSVSWYQQTPGQGLQFLFEYFSETQRNKGNFPGRFSGRQFSNSRSEMNVSTLELGDSALYLCASSFPAGTSGRAASDTQYFGPGTRLTVL.

V usage is TRBV28 and J usage is TRBJ2-1, with D perhaps TRBD2 (6 bases). Trimming took 6 bases from V and 9 from J, leaving 18 bases between them. This CDR3 is built from 14 residues. From germline, CDR1 is MDHEN and CDR2 SYDVKM. CDR3 sequence (DNA): TGTGCCAGCAGGAGTTTCCGGGAGTCCGGTGAGCAGTTCTTC. It codes for CASRSFRESGEQFF.

This chain connects TRBV29-1 to TRBJ1-2, with TRBD1 matching over 8 bases. CDR1 is SQVTM, CDR2 ANQGSEA, per germline. The ends lost 5 bases at V and 3 bases at J; junction bases unmatched: 5. The CDR3 length is 13 residues. The CDR3 DNA reads TGCAGCGTTTTGTCGGGACAGGACTATGGCTACACCTTC. Translated: CSVLSGQDYGYTF.

The chain links TRBV9 to TRBJ2-1; D possibly corresponds to TRBD2 (5 bases). Germline V gives CDR1 SGDLS, CDR2 YYNGEE. The CDR3 is 15 amino acids. The V end was cut by 0 bases, the J end by 6 bases, with 13 bases between. CDR3 sequence: CASSVAPERVNEQFF. DNA of the CDR3: TGTGCCAGCAGCGTAGCCCCGGAGAGGGTCAATGAGCAGTTCTTC.

The J gene is TRBJ2-7, the V gene TRBV19, with D tentatively TRBD2 (6 bases). Between the trimmed V and J ends, which lost 5 bases and 4 bases, there was a span of 21 bases. Germline CDR1 and CDR2: LNHDA and SQIVND (reference sequence). The CDR3 contains 16 residues. The CDR3: CASSPAVVAADYEQYF. As DNA, the CDR3 is TGTGCCAGTAGTCCCGCGGTGGTAGCGGCAGATTACGAGCAGTACTTC.

This chain joins TRBV27 and TRBJ2-1; TRBD2 matches 11 bases. V lost 4 bases and J lost 10; bases outside the gene matches: 3. The germline CDR1 and CDR2 sequences are MNHEY and SMNVEV (reference sequence). CDR3 length: 13 amino acids. The CDR3 protein is CASSSRLAGEQFF. In nucleotides, the CDR3 is TGTGCCAGCAGTTCGCGACTAGCGGGGGAGCAGTTCTTC.

This sequence joins TRBV7-2 and TRBJ1-1; D is unclear. The CDR3 loop spans 12 amino acids. The V gene's germline CDR1 is SGHTA and CDR2 FQGNSA. V lost 0 bases and J lost 10, with 9 bases in between. As DNA, the CDR3 is TGTGCCAGCAGCTTAGCGAACTCCATAGCTTTCTTT. Its protein is CASSLANSIAFF. Full variable domain (rest looked up from reference TRBV7-2 and TRBJ1-1): GAGVSQSPSNKVTEKGKDVELRCDPISGHTALYWYRQSLGQGLEFLIYFQGNSAPDKSGLPSDRFSAERTGGSVSTLTIQRTQQEDSAVYLCASSLANSIAFFGQGTRLTVV.

The rearrangement joins TRBV15 to TRBJ2-1; D is ambiguous. V lost 3 bases, J lost 10 bases, and 13 bases lay in between. Germline CDR1 and CDR2: LNHNV and YYDKDF (reference sequence). CDR3 size: 13 residues. Here the CDR3 reads CATSSPGSREQFF. In nucleotides, the CDR3 is TGTGCCACCAGCAGCCCCGGATCGAGGGAGCAGTTCTTC.

This clone occurred a few times. The CDR3 loop reads CASSGLAGGSGYEQYF. DNA of the CDR3: TGTGCCAGCAGTGGACTAGCGGGAGGGTCTGGTTACGAGCAGTACTTC. The chain recombines TRBV2 with TRBJ2-7; 14 bases align to TRBD2. Germline V gene data show CDR1 as SNHLY and CDR2 as FYNNEI. Losses at the gene ends were 4 bases for V and 4 bases for J; bases not matched to a gene: 6. The CDR3 has 16 amino acids.

The J gene is TRBJ2-1, the V gene TRBV6-1, with TRBD1 identical over 7 bases. V trimming: 2 bases; J trimming: 1 base; junction bases outside the gene matches: 5. Germline loops: CDR1 MNHNS, CDR2 SASEGT. The CDR3 is 16 residues long. The chain's CDR3 is CASSETGTASYNEQFF. In nucleotides, the CDR3 is TGTGCCAGCAGTGAAACCGGGACAGCTTCCTACAATGAGCAGTTCTTC.

The chain links TRBV7-9 to TRBJ2-7, with 8 bases matching TRBD2. J lost 4 bases, V lost 5 bases, and 7 bases had no gene match. CDR3 size: 14 residues. Germline lookup yields CDR1 SEHNR and CDR2 FQNEAQ (reference sequence). The CDR3 loop reads CASSPPGLGYEQYF. DNA of the CDR3: TGTGCCAGCAGCCCTCCGGGACTAGGGTACGAGCAGTACTTC.

The chain employs TRBV7-8 and TRBJ2-3, with TRBD1 identical over 8 bases. CDR1 and CDR2 (germline): SGHVS, FQNEAQ. The CDR3 has 18 amino acids. The V and J ends lost 4 bases and 2 bases, in that order; junction bases with no gene match: 14. The CDR3 DNA sequence: TGTGCCAGCAGCTATAAACCGCACCTGACAGGGGTCACAGATACGCAGTATTTT. Translating gives CASSYKPHLTGVTDTQYF.

The chain employs TRBV2 and TRBJ2-7, with D uncertain. Germline V lookup: CDR1 SNHLY, CDR2 FYNNEI. The CDR3 sequence is 15 residues long. Trimming cost V 1 base and J 2 bases, with 12 bases left between them. CDR3 bases: TGTGCCAGCAGTGAAGGCCCATACAGTACCTACGAGCAGTACTTC. Protein: CASSEGPYSTYEQYF.

The rearrangement joins TRBV9 to TRBJ1-2; TRBD1 agrees at 7 bases. The CDR3 extends over 16 amino acids. Looked up from germline, CDR1 is SGDLS and CDR2 is YYNGEE. The ends lost 10 bases at V and 7 bases at J; junction bases unmatched: 22. The CDR3 protein is CAPPRQGPPGTCGYTF. CDR3 DNA: TGTGCCCCCCCCCGACAGGGTCCCCCGGGTACGTGTGGCTACACCTTC. The variable domain in full, completed from reference TRBV9 and TRBJ1-2, reads DSGVTQTPKHLITATGQRVTLRCSPRSGDLSVYWYQQSLDQGLQFLIQYYNGEERAKGNILERFSAQQFPDLHSELNLSSLELGDSALYFCAPPRQGPPGTCGYTFGSGTRLTVV.

The rearrangement joins TRBV2 to TRBJ1-5; the D gene is possibly TRBD1 (5 bases). Trimming stripped 3 bases from V and 4 bases from J, with 10 bases between. CDR3 length equals 14 residues. Per germline, CDR1 SNHLY and CDR2 FYNNEI. The CDR3 coding sequence is TGTGCCAGCAGTGAGTTGGGGCCGAATCAGCCCCAGCATTTT. Its protein is CASSELGPNQPQHF.

The chain carries TRBV2 and TRBJ2-1, with 7 bases matching TRBD2. CDR1 is SNHLY and CDR2 is FYNNEI in the germline V gene. CDR3 length: 14 residues. V shed 7 bases and J 6 bases; nucleotides not matched to a gene: 9. The CDR3 reads CASNSAGATNEQFF. CDR3 nucleotides: TGTGCCAGCAATAGCGCGGGAGCAACCAATGAGCAGTTCTTC.

The chain has TRBV19 and TRBJ2-1; TRBD1 aligns across 7 bases. The CDR3 spans 18 residues. V lost 5 bases, J lost 8 bases, and 21 bases stayed unmatched. Germline V gene data show CDR1 as LNHDA and CDR2 as SQIVND (reference sequence). CDR3: CASSLAHPSETGWHEQFF. CDR3 bases: TGTGCCAGTAGTCTCGCCCACCCCAGCGAGACAGGGTGGCATGAGCAGTTCTTC.

The J gene is TRBJ1-2, the V gene TRBV5-1; D might be TRBD1 (5 bases). Per germline, CDR1 SGHRS and CDR2 YFSETQ. The CDR3 covers 14 residues. With 0 bases removed from V and 4 bases from J, the gap between germline ends came to 10 bases. DNA of the CDR3: TGCGCCAGCAGCTTGGCAGGGAACAGCTATGGCTACACCTTC. Its translation: CASSLAGNSYGYTF.

The CDR3 DNA is TGTGCCCATAGCCCCGGTGGCTACACCTTC. It specifies CAHSPGGYTF. The genes are TRBV21-1 and TRBJ1-2. TRBV21-1 is a pseudogene locus. The CDR3 covers 10 residues.

The chain joins TRBV30 to TRBJ2-3; tentatively, D is TRBD2 (5 bases). There are 15 residues in the CDR3. Germline CDR1 and CDR2: GTSNPN and SVGIG (reference sequence). V was cut by 4 bases and J by 3 bases, with 17 bases left in between. CDR3 amino acids: CAWNLRPSGTDTQYF. The CDR3 DNA sequence: TGTGCCTGGAACCTACGGCCCAGCGGAACAGATACGCAGTATTTT.

The V gene is TRBV7-6, the J gene TRBJ2-7; 7 bases align to TRBD1. V shed 2 bases, J shed 2 bases, and the junction held 3 bases outside the gene matches. This CDR3 contains 14 residues. Germline loops: CDR1 SGHVS, CDR2 FNYEAQ. The CDR3 DNA reads as TGTGCCAGCAGCTTATCACAGGGGCCCTACGAGCAGTACTTC. This encodes CASSLSQGPYEQYF.